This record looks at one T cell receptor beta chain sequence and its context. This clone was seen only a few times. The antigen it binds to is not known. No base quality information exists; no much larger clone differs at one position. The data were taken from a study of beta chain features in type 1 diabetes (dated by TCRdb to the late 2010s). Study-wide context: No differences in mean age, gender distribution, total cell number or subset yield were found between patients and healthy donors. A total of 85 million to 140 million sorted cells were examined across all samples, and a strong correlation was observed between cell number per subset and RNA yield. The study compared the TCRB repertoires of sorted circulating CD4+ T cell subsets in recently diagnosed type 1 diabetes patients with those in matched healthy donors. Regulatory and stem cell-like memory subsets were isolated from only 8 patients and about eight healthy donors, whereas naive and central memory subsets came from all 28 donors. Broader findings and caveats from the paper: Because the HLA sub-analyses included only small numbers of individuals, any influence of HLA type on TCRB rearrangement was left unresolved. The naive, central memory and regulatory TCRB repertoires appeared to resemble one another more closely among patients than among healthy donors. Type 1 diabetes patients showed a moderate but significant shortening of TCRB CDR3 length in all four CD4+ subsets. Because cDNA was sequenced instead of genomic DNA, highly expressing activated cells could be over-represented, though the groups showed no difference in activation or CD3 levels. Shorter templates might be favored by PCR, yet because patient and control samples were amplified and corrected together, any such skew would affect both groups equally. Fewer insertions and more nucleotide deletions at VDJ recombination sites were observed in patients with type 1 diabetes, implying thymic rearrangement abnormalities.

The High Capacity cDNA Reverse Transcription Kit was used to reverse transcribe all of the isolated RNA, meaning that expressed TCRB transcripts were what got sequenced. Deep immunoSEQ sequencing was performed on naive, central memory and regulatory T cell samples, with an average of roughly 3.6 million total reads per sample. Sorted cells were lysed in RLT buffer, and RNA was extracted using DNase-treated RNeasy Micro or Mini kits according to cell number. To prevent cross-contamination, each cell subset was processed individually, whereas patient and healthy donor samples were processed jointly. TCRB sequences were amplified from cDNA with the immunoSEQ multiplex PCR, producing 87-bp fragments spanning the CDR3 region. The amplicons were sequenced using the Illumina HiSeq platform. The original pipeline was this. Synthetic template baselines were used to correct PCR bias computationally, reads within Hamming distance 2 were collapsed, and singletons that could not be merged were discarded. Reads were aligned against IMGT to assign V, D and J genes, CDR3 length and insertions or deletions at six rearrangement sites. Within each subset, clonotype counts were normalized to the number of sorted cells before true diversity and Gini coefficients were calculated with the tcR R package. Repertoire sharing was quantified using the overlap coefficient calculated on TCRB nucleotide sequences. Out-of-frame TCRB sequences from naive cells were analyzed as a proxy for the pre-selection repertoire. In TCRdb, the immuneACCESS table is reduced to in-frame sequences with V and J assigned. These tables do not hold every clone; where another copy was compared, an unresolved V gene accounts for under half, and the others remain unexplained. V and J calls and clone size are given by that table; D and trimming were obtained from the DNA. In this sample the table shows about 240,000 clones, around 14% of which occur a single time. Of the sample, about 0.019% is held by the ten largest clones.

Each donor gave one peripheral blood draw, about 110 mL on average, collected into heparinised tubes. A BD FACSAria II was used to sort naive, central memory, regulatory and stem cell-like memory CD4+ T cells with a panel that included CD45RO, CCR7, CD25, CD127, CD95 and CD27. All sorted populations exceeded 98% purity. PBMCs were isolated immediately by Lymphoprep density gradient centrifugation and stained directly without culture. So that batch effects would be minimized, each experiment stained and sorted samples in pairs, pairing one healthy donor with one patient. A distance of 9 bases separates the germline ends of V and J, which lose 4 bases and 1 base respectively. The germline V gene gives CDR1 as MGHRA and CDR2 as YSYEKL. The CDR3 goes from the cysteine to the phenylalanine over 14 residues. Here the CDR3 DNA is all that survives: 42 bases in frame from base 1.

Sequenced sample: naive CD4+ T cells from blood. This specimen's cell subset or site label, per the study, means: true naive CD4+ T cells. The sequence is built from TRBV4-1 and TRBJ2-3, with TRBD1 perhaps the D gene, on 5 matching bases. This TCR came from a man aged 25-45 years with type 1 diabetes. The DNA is TGCGCCAGCAGCCTCAGGGTACGCACAGATACGCAGTATTTT. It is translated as CASSLRVRTDTQYF.